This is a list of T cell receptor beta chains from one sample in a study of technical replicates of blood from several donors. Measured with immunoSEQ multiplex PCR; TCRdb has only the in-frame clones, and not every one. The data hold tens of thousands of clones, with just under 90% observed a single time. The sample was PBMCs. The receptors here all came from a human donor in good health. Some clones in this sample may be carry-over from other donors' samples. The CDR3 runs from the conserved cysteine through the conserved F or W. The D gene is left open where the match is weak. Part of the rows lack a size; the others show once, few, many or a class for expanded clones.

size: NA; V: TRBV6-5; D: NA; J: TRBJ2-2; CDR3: CATRTLTGELFF; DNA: TGTGCCACCAGGACACTCACCGGGGAGCTGTTTTTT
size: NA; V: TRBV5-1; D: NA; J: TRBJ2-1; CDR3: CASSTVAGSDEQFF; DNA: TGCGCCAGCAGCACGGTGGCAGGGTCGGATGAGCAGTTCTTC
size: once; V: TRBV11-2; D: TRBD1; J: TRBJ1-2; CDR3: CASSPGGFGYGYTF; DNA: TGTGCCAGCAGCCCAGGGGGTTTCGGCTATGGCTACACCTTC
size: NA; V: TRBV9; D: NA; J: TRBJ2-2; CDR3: CASSVGWGGLDGELFF; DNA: TGTGCCAGCAGCGTTGGGTGGGGGGGGCTGGACGGGGAGCTGTTTTTT
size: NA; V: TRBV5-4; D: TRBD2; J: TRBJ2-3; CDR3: CASSLGRERLADTQYF; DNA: TGTGCCAGCAGCCTTGGGCGGGAGCGGTTGGCAGATACGCAGTATTTT
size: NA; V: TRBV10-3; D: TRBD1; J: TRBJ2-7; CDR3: CAISESKTGSYEQYF; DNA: TGTGCCATCAGTGAGTCGAAGACAGGGTCATACGAGCAGTACTTC
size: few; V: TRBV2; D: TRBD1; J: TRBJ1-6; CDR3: CASSPGQGATPLHF; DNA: TGTGCCAGCAGCCCGGGACAGGGGGCTACACCCCTCCACTTT
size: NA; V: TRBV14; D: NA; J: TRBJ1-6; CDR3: CASSPAEGWGYNSPLHF; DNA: TGTGCCAGCAGCCCGGCTGAGGGTTGGGGCTATAATTCACCCCTCCACTTT
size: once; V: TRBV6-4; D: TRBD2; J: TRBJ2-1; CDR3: CASPTRGGSYGEQFF; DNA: TGTGCCAGCCCTACGCGGGGCGGGAGCTATGGTGAGCAGTTCTTC
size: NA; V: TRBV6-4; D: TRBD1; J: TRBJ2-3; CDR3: CASSRETGDTDTQYF; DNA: TGTGCCAGCTCGCGAGAGACAGGGGACACAGATACGCAGTATTTT
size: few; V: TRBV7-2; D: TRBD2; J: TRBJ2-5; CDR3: CASSLEPSGSGTQYF; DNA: TGTGCCAGCAGCTTAGAGCCTAGCGGGAGTGGGACCCAGTACTTC
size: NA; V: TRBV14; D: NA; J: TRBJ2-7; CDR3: CASSQDHGRVLQYF; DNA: TGTGCCAGCAGCCAAGATCACGGTCGGGTCCTGCAGTACTTC
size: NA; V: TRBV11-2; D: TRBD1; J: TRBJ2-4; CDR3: CASSLGWTGGQNIQYF; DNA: TGTGCCAGCAGCTTAGGCTGGACAGGGGGCCAAAACATTCAGTACTTC
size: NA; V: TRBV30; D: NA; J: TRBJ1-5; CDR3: CAWSAGFASGNQPQHF; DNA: TGTGCCTGGAGTGCAGGGTTCGCCTCGGGCAATCAGCCCCAGCATTTT
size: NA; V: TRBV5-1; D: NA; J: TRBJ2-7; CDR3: CASSLGTDYEQYF; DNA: TGCGCCAGCAGCTTGGGGACAGACTACGAGCAGTACTTC
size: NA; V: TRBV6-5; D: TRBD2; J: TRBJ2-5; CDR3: CASTPLGREGVTQYF; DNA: TGTGCCAGCACTCCCTTAGGGCGGGAGGGGGTGACCCAGTACTTC
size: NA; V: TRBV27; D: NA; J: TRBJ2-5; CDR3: CASSSLSPYQETQYF; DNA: TGTGCCAGCAGTAGCCTATCCCCGTACCAAGAGACCCAGTACTTC
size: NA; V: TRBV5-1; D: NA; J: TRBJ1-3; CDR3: CASSFNIGTGNTIYF; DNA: TGCGCCAGCAGCTTCAACATCGGGACTGGAAACACCATATATTTT
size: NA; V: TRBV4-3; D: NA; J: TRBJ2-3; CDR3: CASSQTGGRADTQYF; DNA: TGCGCCAGCAGCCAAACCGGGGGGCGGGCAGATACGCAGTATTTT
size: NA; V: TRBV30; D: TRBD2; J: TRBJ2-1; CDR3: CAWSAASGEFF; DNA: TGTGCCTGGAGTGCGGCTAGCGGCGAGTTCTTC
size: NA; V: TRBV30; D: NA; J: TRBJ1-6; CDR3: CAWKPGTFLSSYNSPLHF; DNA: TGTGCCTGGAAGCCCGGGACTTTTCTGAGCTCCTATAATTCACCCCTCCACTTT
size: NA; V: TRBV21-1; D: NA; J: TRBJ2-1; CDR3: CASTKDRGPDEQFF; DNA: TGTGCCAGCACCAAAGACAGGGGCCCGGATGAGCAGTTCTTC
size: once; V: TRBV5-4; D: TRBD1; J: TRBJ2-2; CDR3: CASSRGQGVGTGELFF; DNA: TGTGCCAGCAGCCGGGGACAGGGGGTAGGCACCGGGGAGCTGTTTTTT
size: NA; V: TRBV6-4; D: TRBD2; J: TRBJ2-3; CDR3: CASSVGAGDTDTQYF; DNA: TGTGCCAGCAGTGTGGGAGCGGGGGACACAGATACGCAGTATTTT
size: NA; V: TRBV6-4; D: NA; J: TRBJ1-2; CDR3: CASRALPGGYGYTF; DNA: TGTGCCAGCAGAGCCCTCCCGGGAGGCTATGGCTACACCTTC
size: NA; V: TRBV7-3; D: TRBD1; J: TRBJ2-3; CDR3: CASSWQGASTDTQYF; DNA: TGTGCCAGCAGCTGGCAGGGGGCCTCCACAGATACGCAGTATTTT
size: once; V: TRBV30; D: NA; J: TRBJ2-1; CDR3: CAWGLSNNEQFF; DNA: TGTGCCTGGGGACTATCTAACAATGAGCAGTTCTTC
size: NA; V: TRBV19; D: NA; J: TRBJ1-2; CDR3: CASQLWGGQHYGYTF; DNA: TGTGCCTCCCAACTATGGGGGGGGCAGCACTATGGCTACACCTTC